These 25 T cell receptor beta chains share one sample of origin, sequenced in a study of blood T cell repertoires in COVID-19. TCRdb's table, derived via immunoSEQ multiplex PCR, lists solely in-frame clones and lacks some. In the table there are 65,000 to 100,000 clones, more than 80% of which are singletons. The sequenced sample consisted of peripheral blood. Receptor source: a human donor in a cohort sampled during active COVID-19.

The chain carries TRBV5-8 and TRBJ2-1, with TRBD1 identical over 7 bases. The ends lost 7 bases at V and 0 bases at J; junction bases unmatched: 13. Germline V gene sequence: CDR1 SGHTS, CDR2 YDEGEE. The CDR3 extends over 17 amino acids. The CDR3 loop reads CASHPGWGTASYNEQFF. The DNA for the CDR3 is TGTGCCAGCCACCCGGGGTGGGGGACAGCCTCCTACAATGAGCAGTTCTTC. The full variable domain, its missing parts supplied by reference TRBV5-8 and TRBJ2-1, is EAGVTQSPTHLIKTRGQQATLRCSPISGHTSVYWYQQALGLGLQFLLWYDEGEERNRGNFPPRFSGRQFPNYSSELNVNALELEDSALYLCASHPGWGTASYNEQFFGPGTRLTVL.

This clone was detected once. The chain has TRBV30 and TRBJ1-1; no firm D call. CDR1 is GTSNPN and CDR2 is SVGIG in the germline V gene (reference sequence). The CDR3 is 12 residues long. V shed 5 bases and J shed 10 bases, with 17 bases lying between them. For the CDR3, the DNA is TGTGCCTGGCTCTCCGGGGTCGGGGTAGCTTTCTTT. It translates to CAWLSGVGVAFF.

This chain joins TRBV20-1 and TRBJ2-5, with unresolved D. CDR1 is DFQATT and CDR2 is SNEGSKA in the germline V gene (reference sequence). This CDR3 region has 11 residues. Trimming left V 1 base short and J 5 bases short, with 5 bases between. The CDR3 loop reads CSARARETQYF. DNA for the CDR3: TGCAGTGCTAGAGCCCGGGAGACCCAGTACTTC.

CDR3 sequence (DNA): TGTGCCAGCAGCCTCCCGACGGGACTAGCGGGGGGTTACAATGAGCAGTTCTTC. This encodes CASSLPTGLAGGYNEQFF. The V and J genes are TRBV5-6 and TRBJ2-1; TRBD2 matches at 15 bases. Germline CDR1 is SGHDT and CDR2 is YYEEEE. The CDR3 is 18 residues long. V shed 4 bases and J 4 bases; nucleotides not matched to a gene: 9.

The chain recombines TRBV2 with TRBJ1-1; 9 nucleotides line up with TRBD1. The CDR3 spans 14 residues. V trimming: 6 bases; J trimming: 1 base; junction bases outside the gene matches: 3. Germline-derived CDR1 and CDR2 are SNHLY and FYNNEI. CDR3 residues: CASSPGQGNTEAFF. CDR3 coding DNA: TGTGCCAGCAGCCCGGGACAGGGGAACACTGAAGCTTTCTTT.

The chain is built from TRBV28 and TRBJ2-6, with TRBD2 matching over 11 bases. With V trimmed by 7 bases and J by 0 bases, 11 bases remained unmatched. Germline V lookup: CDR1 MDHEN, CDR2 SYDVKM. The CDR3 consists of 19 residues. The DNA of the CDR3 is TGTGCCAGCAAACCTTCTAGCGGGGGGACTTTCTCTGGGGCCAACGTCCTGACTTTC. Its translation: CASKPSSGGTFSGANVLTF.

This chain uses TRBV5-1 with TRBJ1-4; a possible D gene is TRBD1 (5 bases). The V end was cut by 6 bases, the J end by 5 bases, with 11 bases between. This CDR3 is built from 13 residues. The germline V gene has CDR1 SGHRS and CDR2 YFSETQ. The CDR3 nucleotides read TGCGCCAGCAAACGGGCAGGGAATGAAAAACTGTTTTTT. Translating gives CASKRAGNEKLFF.

The CDR3 loop reads CASSPLPGTYTEAFF. CDR3 nucleotide sequence: TGTGCCAGCTCACCACTACCGGGAACGTACACTGAAGCTTTCTTT. This sequence joins TRBV18 and TRBJ1-1; the D is unclear. Germline-derived CDR1 and CDR2 are KGHSH and LQKENI. V lost 1 base, J lost 3 bases, and 12 bases lay in between. CDR3 size: 15 residues. The whole variable domain, remainder taken from reference TRBV18 and TRBJ1-1, is NAGVMQNPRHLVRRRGQEARLRCSPMKGHSHVYWYRQLPEEGLKFMVYLQKENIIDESGMPKERFSAEFPKEGPSILRIQQVVRGDSAAYFCASSPLPGTYTEAFFGQGTRLTVV.

This clone came up once. The same CDR3 is also encoded by other DNA sequences in this sample. The rearrangement uses TRBV3-1 (or the pseudogene TRBV3-2) and TRBJ2-7, with 12 bases lining up with TRBD1. The J segment lost 6 bases and the V segment lost 4 bases, leaving 4 bases of the junction unmatched. The CDR3 contains 14 residues. Germline V gene sequence: CDR1 LGHDT, CDR2 YNNKEL (reference sequence). The CDR3: CASSPGQGAGEQYF. The CDR3 DNA reads TGTGCCAGCAGCCCGGGACAGGGGGCGGGCGAGCAGTACTTC.

The chain combines TRBV6-6 with TRBJ1-4; D unresolved. Germline CDR1 and CDR2: MNHNY and SVGAGI (reference sequence). Trimming shortened V by 2 bases and J by 5 bases, and 9 bases separated the two germline ends. The CDR3 is 14 residues long. The CDR3 loop reads CASSYDGRNEKLFF. DNA for the CDR3: TGTGCCAGCAGTTACGATGGGAGAAATGAAAAACTGTTTTTT.

In its sample, this clone was seen a few times. The rearrangement links TRBV5-4 to TRBJ1-5; perhaps TRBD1 as D (6 bases). CDR3 length equals 12 residues. Trimming pared 2 bases from V and 9 bases from J, leaving 9 bases between. Looked up from germline, CDR1 is SGHNT and CDR2 is YYREEE (reference sequence). The CDR3 DNA is TGTGCCAGCAGCTTCTTAGGGGGGCCCCAGCATTTT. It is translated as CASSFLGGPQHF.

This chain links TRBV7-3 with TRBJ2-3, with D tentatively TRBD2 (6 bases). The CDR3 extends over 17 amino acids. Trimming took 5 bases from V and 7 from J, leaving 25 bases between them. The V gene's germline CDR1 is SGHTA and CDR2 FQGTGA. CDR3 sequence reads: CASSPQRLVSSSNTQYF. The DNA for the CDR3 is TGTGCCAGCAGCCCCCAGAGACTAGTCAGCTCATCAAATACGCAGTATTTT.

This clone was seen just once. The chain carries TRBV4-2 and TRBJ2-1, with 8 nucleotides matching TRBD2. Germline V gene data show CDR1 as LGHNA and CDR2 as YNFKEQ. V shed 2 bases and J 5 bases; nucleotides not matched to a gene: 5. This CDR3 region has 15 residues. CDR3 DNA sequence: TGTGCCAGCAGCCAAAGCGGGGGCACCAACAATGAGCAGTTCTTC. This gives the protein CASSQSGGTNNEQFF.

V usage is TRBV19 and J usage is TRBJ1-2; no firm D call. This CDR3 comprises 14 residues. Trimming stripped 1 base from V and 4 bases from J, with 10 bases between. Per the germline V gene, CDR1 is LNHDA and CDR2 is SQIVND (reference sequence). As DNA, the CDR3 is TGTGCCAGTAGTATAGGGCCCAGAGGCTATGGCTACACCTTC. It specifies CASSIGPRGYGYTF.

This clone was observed once. The rearrangement joins TRBV5-1 to TRBJ2-5; D not resolved. Deletions cut 0 bases from V and 0 bases from J, with 6 bases between. The CDR3 covers 14 residues. The V gene's germline CDR1 is SGHRS and CDR2 YFSETQ. The CDR3, as DNA: TGCGCCAGCAGCTTGGGGGCGTACCAAGAGACCCAGTACTTC. It encodes CASSLGAYQETQYF.

The V gene is TRBV30, the J gene TRBJ1-1; D call uncertain. CDR1 GTSNPN and CDR2 SVGIG come from the germline V gene (reference sequence). The CDR3 runs 12 residues. V lost 3 bases and J 0 bases, leaving 5 bases between the germline ends. The CDR3 DNA follows: TGTGCCTGGAGACAGATGAACACTGAAGCTTTCTTT. Translating it yields CAWRQMNTEAFF.

This chain uses TRBV12-5 with TRBJ1-2; D gene uncertain. Per germline, CDR1 LGHNT and CDR2 FRNRAP. The V end lost 0 bases, the J end lost 2 bases, and 19 bases lay between the germline ends. The CDR3 contains 18 residues. Written as DNA, the CDR3 is TGTGCTAGTGGTTTGGTTAGAGCGACGGTTATATCAAACTATGGCTACACCTTC. It codes for CASGLVRATVISNYGYTF. The whole variable domain, filled in from reference TRBV12-5 and TRBJ1-2, reads DARVTQTPRHKVTEMGQEVTMRCQPILGHNTVFWYRQTMMQGLELLAYFRNRAPLDDSGMPKDRFSAEMPDATLATLKIQPSEPRDSAVYFCASGLVRATVISNYGYTFGSGTRLTVV.

This sequence joins TRBV5-6 and TRBJ1-1, with D perhaps matching TRBD1 (5 bases). The germline V gene has CDR1 SGHDT and CDR2 YYEEEE. The CDR3 is made up of 13 amino acids. V was shortened by 3 bases and J by 4 bases, with 10 bases between the two germline ends. The CDR3 spells CASSSGLGTEAFF. CDR3 in DNA: TGTGCCAGCAGCTCGGGACTGGGCACTGAAGCTTTCTTT.

The chain links TRBV7-2 to TRBJ1-2, with 7 bases that match TRBD1. Germline V gene lookup returns CDR1 SGHTA and CDR2 FQGNSA. V gave up 5 bases and J gave up 5 bases; unmatched junction bases: 17. The CDR3 totals 17 residues. CDR3 in amino acids: CASSPDRVSHLRYGYTF. In DNA form, the CDR3 reads TGTGCCAGCAGCCCAGACAGGGTATCCCATTTACGGTATGGCTACACCTTC.

This clone has only one observation. The chain links TRBV5-8 to TRBJ2-3, with TRBD2 matching 13 bases. This CDR3 spans 14 amino acids. V dropped 4 bases and J dropped 10; count of bases not matched to a gene: 6. Germline V gene sequence: CDR1 SGHTS, CDR2 YDEGEE. In nucleotides, the CDR3 is TGTGCCAGCAGCCCGGGACTAGCGGGGAGACCGCAGTATTTT. It is translated as CASSPGLAGRPQYF.

Here the CDR3 DNA reads TGTGCCAGCAGTTTAGGCGGGACAGGAAGCAATCAGCCCCAGCATTTT. Translated: CASSLGGTGSNQPQHF. The gene calls are TRBV27 and TRBJ1-5; 8 bases fit TRBD1. From germline, CDR1 is MNHEY and CDR2 SMNVEV (reference sequence). The ends lost 2 bases at V and 1 base at J; junction bases unmatched: 4. This CDR3 has 16 amino acids.

The rearrangement uses TRBV10-3 and TRBJ2-3; D possibly corresponds to TRBD2 (6 bases). Trimming removed 10 bases from V and 1 base from J, with 12 bases in between. The CDR3 has 13 residues. The germline V gene has CDR1 ENHRY and CDR2 SYGVKD. This chain's CDR3 is CATALAGTDTQYF. In DNA form, the CDR3 reads TGTGCCACCGCACTAGCAGGCACAGATACGCAGTATTTT.

On this clone itself: A read error may produce the germline difference seen at one junction end. This rearrangement joins TRBV10-3 to TRBJ2-2; D might be TRBD2 (5 bases). CDR1 ENHRY and CDR2 SYGVKD come from the germline V gene. This CDR3 comprises 16 residues. CDR3 in DNA: TGTGCCATCAGTCCGGGTCACCCAGAGAAACACCGGGGAGCTGTTTTT. Protein product: CAISPGHPEKHRGAVF.

This clone was seen a handful of times. The J gene is TRBJ1-1, the V gene TRBV5-6; tentatively, D is TRBD1 (5 bases). The CDR3 covers 13 residues. CDR1 and CDR2 from the germline V gene are SGHDT and YYEEEE. V was clipped by 4 bases and J by 5 bases, with 12 bases between them. CDR3 sequence reads: CASSPGGRTEAFF. The CDR3 DNA reads as TGTGCCAGCAGCCCGGGGGGGAGGACTGAAGCTTTCTTT.

On this clone itself: One junction end disagrees with the germline gene, perhaps due to a read error. The rearrangement links TRBV6-1 to TRBJ1-3; TRBD1 might be the D (5 bases). The CDR3 has 19 residues. Germline values: CDR1 MNHNS, CDR2 SASEGT. CDR3 residues: CASSEGPIRQRLSGNTIYF. CDR3 nucleotide sequence: TGTGCTAGCAGCGAAGGACCAATAAGACAGCGCCTCTCTGGAAACACCATATATTTT.